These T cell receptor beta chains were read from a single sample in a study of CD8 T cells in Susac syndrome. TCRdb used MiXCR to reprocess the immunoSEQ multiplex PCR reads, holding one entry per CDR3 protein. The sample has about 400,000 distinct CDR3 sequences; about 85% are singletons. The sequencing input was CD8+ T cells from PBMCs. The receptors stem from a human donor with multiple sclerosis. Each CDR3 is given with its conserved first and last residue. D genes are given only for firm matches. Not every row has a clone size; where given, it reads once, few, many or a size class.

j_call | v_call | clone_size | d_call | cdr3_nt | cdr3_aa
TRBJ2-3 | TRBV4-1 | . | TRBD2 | TGCGCCAGCAGCCAAGAACCCGGTAGGACTAGCGGGGGAGATACGCAGTATTTT | CASSQEPGRTSGGDTQYF
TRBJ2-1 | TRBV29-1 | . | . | TGCAGCGTTGAAGGGTCGGGACGCCACTACAATGAGCAGTTCTTC | CSVEGSGRHYNEQFF
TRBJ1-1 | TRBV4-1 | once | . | TGCGCCAGCAGCCCTGTACAGGGAGGGACTGAAGCTTTCTTT | CASSPVQGGTEAFF
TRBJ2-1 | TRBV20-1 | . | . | TGCAGTGCTAGGCCCCTAGGGGGGAGGGTCTCCTACAATGAGCAGTTCTTC | CSARPLGGRVSYNEQFF
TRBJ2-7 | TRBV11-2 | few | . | TGTGCCAGCAGCTTTGGTACCTACGAGCAGTACTTC | CASSFGTYEQYF
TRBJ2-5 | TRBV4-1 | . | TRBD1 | TGCGCCAGCAGCCAAAGTTATGGACAGGAGAGCCAAGAGACCCAGTACTTC | CASSQSYGQESQETQYF
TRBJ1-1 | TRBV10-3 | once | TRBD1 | TGTGCCATCAGCGACCGGGACAGCAACACTGAAGCTTTCTTT | CAISDRDSNTEAFF
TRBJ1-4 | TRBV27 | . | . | TGTGCCAGCAGGTCTAATGAAAAACTGTTTTTT | CASRSNEKLFF
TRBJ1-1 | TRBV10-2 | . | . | TGCGCCAGCAGTGACTTTGCGGTAGGCTCCTTGAACACTGAAGCTTTCTTT | CASSDFAVGSLNTEAFF
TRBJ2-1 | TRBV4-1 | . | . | TGCGCCAGCAGCCAAGAACGCCTCCGGGGGCACAATGAGCAGTTCTTC | CASSQERLRGHNEQFF
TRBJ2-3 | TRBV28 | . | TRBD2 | TGTGCCAGCAGTTCCCACTTTGCGGGAGCAGGGGATACGCAGTATTTT | CASSSHFAGAGDTQYF
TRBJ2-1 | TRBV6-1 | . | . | TGTGCCAGCAGTGAAGCTCCCTTCGGTAGCTCCTACAATGAGCAGTTCTTC | CASSEAPFGSSYNEQFF
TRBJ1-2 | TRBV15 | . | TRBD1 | TGTGCCACCAGCACCCTCCCGGGACAGGGCAACTATGGCTACACCTTC | CATSTLPGQGNYGYTF
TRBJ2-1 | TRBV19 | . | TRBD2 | TGTGCCTCAAGGGAGCGGGACTACAATGAGCAGTTCTTC | CASRERDYNEQFF
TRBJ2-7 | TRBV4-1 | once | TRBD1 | TGCGCCAGCAGCCTGTTGACAGGGAAGTACGAGCAGTACTTC | CASSLLTGKYEQYF
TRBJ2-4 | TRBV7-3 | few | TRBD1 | TGTGCCAGCACCGGGACAGCTGAAAACATTCAGTACTTC | CASTGTAENIQYF
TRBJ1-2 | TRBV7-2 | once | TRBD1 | TGTGCCAGCAGCTTAGCGCTAAGGACAGGGAGAGCCTACACCTTC | CASSLALRTGRAYTF
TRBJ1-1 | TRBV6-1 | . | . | TGTGCCAGCTTAGAGACCAACACTGAAGCTTTCTTT | CASLETNTEAFF
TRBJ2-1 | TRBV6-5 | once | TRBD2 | TGTGCCAGCAGTTACGGGCTAGCGGGACGCAATGAGCAGTTCTTC | CASSYGLAGRNEQFF
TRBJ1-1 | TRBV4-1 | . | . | TGCGCCAGCAGCCAAGATTACGGAGGGACTGAAGCTTTCTTT | CASSQDYGGTEAFF
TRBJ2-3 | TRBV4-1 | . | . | TGCGCCAGCGCTCCGGGAGTACTGATCGGCACAGATACGCAGTATTTT | CASAPGVLIGTDTQYF
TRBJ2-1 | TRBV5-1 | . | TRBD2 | TGCGCCAGCAGCTTCCCGGGACTAGTCCGTTCCGAGCAGTTCTTC | CASSFPGLVRSEQFF
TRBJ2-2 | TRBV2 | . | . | TGTGCCAGCATGACGGAAGGGTACACCGGGGAGCTGTTTTTT | CASMTEGYTGELFF
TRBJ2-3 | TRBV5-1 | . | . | TGCGCCAGCAGCTCCTCCCGGGAGAGGGGCACAGATACGCAGTATTTT | CASSSSRERGTDTQYF
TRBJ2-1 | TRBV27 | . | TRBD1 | TGTGCCAGCAGTTTACCTGACAGGGGCTCTGTCGATGAGCAGTTCTTC | CASSLPDRGSVDEQFF
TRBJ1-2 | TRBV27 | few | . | TGTGCCAGCAGGGCTTATGAGGGTAGCTATGGCTACACCTTC | CASRAYEGSYGYTF
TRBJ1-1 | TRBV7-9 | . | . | TGTGCCAACGAGTCCCCGGGACGAAGTGAAGCTTTCTTT | CANESPGRSEAFF
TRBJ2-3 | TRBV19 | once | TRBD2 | TGTGCCAGTAGTATTGGCGGGAGCGGCGCAGATACGCAGTATTTT | CASSIGGSGADTQYF
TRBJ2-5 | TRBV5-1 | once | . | TGCGCCAGCAGCTTACACGGGGGGACCCAGTACTTC | CASSLHGGTQYF
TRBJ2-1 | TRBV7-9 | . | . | TGTGCCAGCAGCTCCCCTGGGACGCGCCCTGGCAATGAGCAGTTCTTC | CASSSPGTRPGNEQFF
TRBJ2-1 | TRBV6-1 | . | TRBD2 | TGTGCCAGCAGTGCTTCCGGGACTAGCGGGAGTTCTGAGCAGTTCTTC | CASSASGTSGSSEQFF
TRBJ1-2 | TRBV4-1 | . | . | TGCGCCAGCACGAATTCACCGGGACCGCTCTATGGCTACACCTTC | CASTNSPGPLYGYTF
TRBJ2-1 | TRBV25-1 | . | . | TGTGCCAGCAGTGAATATTTCCTGGAGGGACATGAGCAGTTCTTC | CASSEYFLEGHEQFF
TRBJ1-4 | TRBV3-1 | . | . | TGTGCCAGCAGCCAAGTCATGGGGCCTGGAGAGGAAAAACTGTTTTTT | CASSQVMGPGEEKLFF
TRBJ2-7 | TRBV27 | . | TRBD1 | TGTGCCAGCAGCTTGACAGGGGTTCTGTACGAGCAGTACTTC | CASSLTGVLYEQYF
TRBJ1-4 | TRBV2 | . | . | TGTGCCAGCCGGGACCGGTCAAATGAAAAACTGTTTTTT | CASRDRSNEKLFF
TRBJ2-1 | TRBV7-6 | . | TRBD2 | TGTGCCAGCAGCCCCCCCTTAGGGGGGATCTCGCGGGAGGGCCAGGAGCAGTTCTTC | CASSPPLGGISREGQEQFF
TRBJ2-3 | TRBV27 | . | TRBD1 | TGTGCCAGCAGTTCACGGACAGGGAGGACAGATACGCAGTATTTT | CASSSRTGRTDTQYF
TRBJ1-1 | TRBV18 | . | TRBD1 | TGTGCCAGCTCACCGCGCGCGGGACAGGGTCGGACTGAAGCTTTCTTT | CASSPRAGQGRTEAFF
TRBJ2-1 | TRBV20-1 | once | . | TGCAGTGCTAGAGATATCCGTGGACCGTACAATGAGCAGTTCTTC | CSARDIRGPYNEQFF
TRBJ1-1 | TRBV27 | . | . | TGTGCCAGCAGTTTCGGGGGGCGCACTGAAGCTTTCTTT | CASSFGGRTEAFF
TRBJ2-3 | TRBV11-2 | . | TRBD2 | TGTGCCAGCAGCTCCACAGGACTAGCGGGAGCCCCAGATACGCAGTATTTT | CASSSTGLAGAPDTQYF
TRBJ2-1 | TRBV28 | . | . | TGTGCCAGCAGTGCTGATGAGCAGTTCTTC | CASSADEQFF
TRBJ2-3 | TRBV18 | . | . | TGTGCCAGCTCACCGTCACATGAGGATACGCAGTATTTT | CASSPSHEDTQYF
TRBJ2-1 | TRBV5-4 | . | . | TGTGCCAGCAGCTTGCATTCGAATAATTACAATGAGCAGTTCTTC | CASSLHSNNYNEQFF
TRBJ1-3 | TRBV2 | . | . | TGTGCCAAGGAAGGGAGGTCTGGAAACACCATATATTTT | CAKEGRSGNTIYF
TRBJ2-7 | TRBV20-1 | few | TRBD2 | TGCAGTGCCAAGCGGGAGGGCAGGTACGAGCAGTACTTC | CSAKREGRYEQYF
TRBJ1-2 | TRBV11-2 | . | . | TGTGCCAGCAGCTCTTGGCGACCTCAGGGGAGCTATGGCTACACCTTC | CASSSWRPQGSYGYTF
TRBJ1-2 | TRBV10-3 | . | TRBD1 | TGTGCCACCGTAGGGGACAGGGAGGATGGCTACACCTTC | CATVGDREDGYTF
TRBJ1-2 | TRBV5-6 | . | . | TGTGCCAGCAGCTTCAGACAGTATCCCCTCGGGATCTATGGCTACACCTTC | CASSFRQYPLGIYGYTF
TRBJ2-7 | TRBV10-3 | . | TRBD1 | TGTGCCATCAGTGGGGGACAGGGAACGAGCTCCTACGAGCAGTACTTC | CAISGGQGTSSYEQYF
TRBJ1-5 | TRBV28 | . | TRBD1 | TGTGCCAGCAGGATACAGGGGAGTAGGAGTCAGCCCCAGCATTTT | CASRIQGSRSQPQHF
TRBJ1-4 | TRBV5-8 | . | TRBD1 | TGTGCCAGCAGCTTGGAGCGACAGGGGGTAACTAATGAAAAACTGTTTTTT | CASSLERQGVTNEKLFF
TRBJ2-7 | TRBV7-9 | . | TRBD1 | TGTGCCAGCAACTCAGCAGGGGGCTACGAGCAGTACTTC | CASNSAGGYEQYF
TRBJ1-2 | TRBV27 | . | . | TGTGCCAGCAGAGAGGGCTCTCACTATGGCTACACCTTC | CASREGSHYGYTF
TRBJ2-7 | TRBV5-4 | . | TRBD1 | TGTGCCAGCAGCGGGACAGATCTTTCCTACGAGCAGTACTTC | CASSGTDLSYEQYF
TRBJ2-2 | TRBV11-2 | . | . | TGTGCCAGCACCTTGAATTTTGAGGGGCCCGCGGGACCTAGCTCCGGGGAGCTGTTTTTT | CASTLNFEGPAGPSSGELFF
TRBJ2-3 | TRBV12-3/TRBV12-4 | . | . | TGTGCCAGCAGTTTGGGCCCAGGGGATACGCAGTATTTT | CASSLGPGDTQYF
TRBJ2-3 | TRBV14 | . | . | TGTGCCAGCAGCCAAGGGACTGGAACAGATACGCAGTATTTT | CASSQGTGTDTQYF